What follows are 29 T cell receptor beta chains derived from one specimen sequenced in a study of tumor-infiltrating lymphocytes in localized non-small cell lung cancer. The method was immunoSEQ multiplex PCR; TCRdb's version includes in-frame clones alone and lacks a portion of them. Of roughly 20,000 clones in the sample, 60% to 80% are singletons; the top ten hold about 3.6%. The sequenced sample was lung tumor tissue. The receptors stem from a human donor with non-small cell lung cancer.

CDR3 protein: CATSRGSGTYEQYF. The CDR3 DNA sequence: TGTGCCACCAGCAGGGGGAGCGGGACCTACGAGCAGTACTTC. This sequence joins TRBV15 and TRBJ2-7; 7 bases are a match to TRBD2. Germline assignment: CDR1 LNHNV and CDR2 YYDKDF (reference sequence). This CDR3 is 14 amino acids long. V lost 3 bases, J lost 2 bases, and 4 bases stayed unmatched.

The chain employs TRBV7-2 and TRBJ2-7; 9 nucleotides agree with TRBD1. This CDR3 contains 15 residues. Germline CDR1 SGHTA, CDR2 FQGNSA. Unmatched junction bases numbered 11, after V lost 5 bases and J lost 6 bases. CDR3 in amino acids: CASSETGGALGEQYF. CDR3 DNA sequence: TGTGCCAGCAGCGAGACAGGGGGGGCCCTCGGCGAGCAGTACTTC.

The chain uses TRBV7-9 and TRBJ2-7; D unclear. The CDR3 runs 13 residues. The germline gives CDR1 SEHNR, CDR2 FQNEAQ (reference sequence). The V gene lost 3 bases and the J gene lost 6 bases, with 12 bases spanning the gap. CDR3 bases: TGTGCCAGCAGCTTTCTAGGGTTACGCGAGCAGTACTTC. This sequence encodes CASSFLGLREQYF.

This chain uses TRBV2 with TRBJ2-1; 7 positions match TRBD2. CDR1 SNHLY and CDR2 FYNNEI come from the germline V gene. V gave up 6 bases and J gave up 4 bases; unmatched junction bases: 9. The CDR3 runs 15 residues. The CDR3 protein is CASSVSGLLYNEQFF. CDR3 DNA: TGTGCCAGCAGCGTTAGCGGGCTACTGTACAATGAGCAGTTCTTC.

The chain joins TRBV4-1 to TRBJ1-2; D is unclear. Germline-derived CDR1 and CDR2 are MGHRA and YSYEKL. Trimming shortened V by 4 bases and J by 8 bases, and 14 bases separated the two germline ends. The CDR3 loop spans 13 amino acids. CDR3 coding DNA: TGCGCCAGCAGCCCTGGGTTATGGGAGGGCTACACCTTC. Encoded protein: CASSPGLWEGYTF.

This chain joins TRBV30 and TRBJ1-1; D might be TRBD1 (6 bases). CDR3 length: 13 amino acids. Germline V CDR1 and CDR2: GTSNPN, SVGIG (reference sequence). The V end was cut by 1 base, the J end by 1 base, with 7 bases between. The CDR3, as DNA: TGTGCCTGGAGTGCACAGGGGAACACTGAAGCTTTCTTT. It translates to CAWSAQGNTEAFF. The variable domain in full, completed from reference TRBV30 and TRBJ1-1, reads SQTIHQWPATLVQPVGSPLSLECTVEGTSNPNLYWYRQAAGRGLQLLFYSVGIGQISSEVPQNLSASRPQDRQFILSSKKLLLSDSGFYLCAWSAQGNTEAFFGQGTRLTVV.

The CDR3 DNA sequence: TGTGCCAGCAGCCCCTTTAGAGGGGCCGACAATGAGCAGTTCTTC. This translates into CASSPFRGADNEQFF. The gene calls are TRBV9 and TRBJ2-1, with D perhaps matching TRBD1 or TRBD2 (5 bases each). Germline V CDR1 and CDR2: SGDLS, YYNGEE. This CDR3 is 15 amino acids long. V was pared by 4 bases and J by 5 bases, with 16 bases between.

This clone was picked up a small number of times. This chain connects TRBV7-2 to TRBJ1-1; perhaps TRBD1 as D (5 bases). The V end was cut by 7 bases, the J end by 4 bases, with 16 bases between. The CDR3 loop spans 14 amino acids. Germline CDR1 SGHTA, CDR2 FQGNSA. CDR3 in amino acids: CASTEQVGGTEAFF. CDR3 DNA: TGTGCCAGCACCGAACAGGTGGGAGGCACTGAAGCTTTCTTT.

This clone was observed a few times. V gene TRBV14 combines with J gene TRBJ1-2, with D perhaps TRBD1 (5 bases). CDR1 is SGHDN and CDR2 is FVKESK in the germline V gene. Trimming cost V 6 bases and J 5 bases, with 13 bases left between them. The CDR3 totals 13 residues. CDR3 residues: CASSFTGPYGYTF. The CDR3 DNA sequence: TGTGCCAGCAGTTTCACGGGACCGTATGGCTACACCTTC. The full variable domain, in which reference TRBV14 and TRBJ1-2 provide the parts outside the CDR3, is EAGVTQFPSHSVIEKGQTVTLRCDPISGHDNLYWYRRVMGKEIKFLLHFVKESKQDESGMPNNRFLAERTGGTYSTLKVQPAELEDSGVYFCASSFTGPYGYTFGSGTRLTVV.

The V gene is TRBV11-2, the J gene TRBJ1-5; D not resolved. The ends were cut back, 4 bases at V and 9 bases at J, with 13 bases in the middle. The germline CDR1 and CDR2 sequences are SGHAT and FQNNGV. The CDR3 is made up of 13 amino acids. DNA for the CDR3: TGTGCCAGCAGCTGGGCCGAGGGATGGCCCCAGCATTTT. This sequence encodes CASSWAEGWPQHF.

CDR3 sequence: CASSIYNTEAFF. DNA of the CDR3: TGTGCCAGTAGTATATATAACACTGAAGCTTTCTTT. The chain recombines TRBV19 with TRBJ1-1; D uncertain. This CDR3 comprises 12 residues. The V gene lost 2 bases and the J gene lost 2 bases, with 3 bases spanning the gap. The germline V gene has CDR1 LNHDA and CDR2 SQIVND (reference sequence).

The V call is TRBV7-2, the J call TRBJ2-5, with TRBD1 matching over 11 bases. CDR1 SGHTA and CDR2 FQGNSA come from the germline V gene. J lost 2 bases, V lost 5 bases, and 1 base had no gene match. The CDR3 loop spans 14 amino acids. CDR3 in amino acids: CASSGTGGQETQYF. In DNA, the CDR3 is TGTGCCAGCAGCGGGACAGGGGGTCAAGAGACCCAGTACTTC.

V is TRBV18 and J is TRBJ2-1, with TRBD2 as a possible D gene (6 bases). CDR3 length equals 14 residues. V was cut by 3 bases and J by 2 bases, with 8 bases left in between. The germline CDR1 and CDR2 sequences are KGHSH and LQKENI. DNA for the CDR3: TGTGCCAGCTCACCTGGGGGGACCTACAATGAGCAGTTCTTC. As protein: CASSPGGTYNEQFF.

The V and J genes are TRBV19 and TRBJ2-7; D might be TRBD2 (6 bases). The CDR3 spans 13 residues. The germline gives CDR1 LNHDA, CDR2 SQIVND (reference sequence). V lost 5 bases and J lost 3, with 11 bases in between. This CDR3 reads CASSPGGVYEQYF. CDR3 nucleotide sequence: TGTGCCAGTAGTCCCGGGGGAGTCTACGAGCAGTACTTC.

J is TRBJ2-5 and V is TRBV6-1; 10 nucleotides align to TRBD2. Per the germline V gene, CDR1 is MNHNS and CDR2 is SASEGT. The CDR3 covers 15 residues. V dropped 2 bases and J dropped 4; count of bases not matched to a gene: 4. The CDR3 is CASSERSSGRETQYF. Written as DNA, the CDR3 is TGTGCCAGCAGTGAAAGGTCTAGCGGGAGAGAGACCCAGTACTTC.

The V call is TRBV2, the J call TRBJ1-1, with TRBD1 matching over 8 bases. CDR1 is SNHLY, CDR2 FYNNEI, per germline. The CDR3 is made up of 15 amino acids. V shed 7 bases and J 1 base; nucleotides not matched to a gene: 8. CDR3 coding DNA: TGTGCCAGCAAAGGACAGGGCTTGCCGAACACTGAAGCTTTCTTT. Encoded protein: CASKGQGLPNTEAFF.

This clone is a singleton in its sample. The chain has TRBV28 and TRBJ1-2; a possible D gene is TRBD1 (6 bases). The germline V gene has CDR1 MDHEN and CDR2 SYDVKM. V was shortened by 9 bases and J by 0 bases, with 11 bases between the two germline ends. The CDR3 sequence is 13 residues long. DNA of the CDR3: TGTGCCAGTTGGGACACAACTAACTATGGCTACACCTTC. Protein: CASWDTTNYGYTF.

This clone was detected only once. The rearrangement uses TRBV7-2 and TRBJ1-1, with 7 bases that match TRBD1. Germline-derived CDR1 and CDR2 are SGHTA and FQGNSA. Unmatched junction bases numbered 6, after V lost 3 bases and J lost 8 bases. CDR3 length equals 13 residues. CDR3 nucleotide sequence: TGTGCCAGCAGCTTCAGTCGACAGGGCGAAGCTTTCTTT. The encoded protein is CASSFSRQGEAFF.

The V call is TRBV11-3, the J call TRBJ2-5; TRBD2 is a possible D gene (6 bases). CDR1 and CDR2 from the germline V gene are SGHNT and YENEEA. This CDR3 has 13 residues. Trimming took 5 bases from V and 3 from J, leaving 10 bases between them. CDR3 DNA: TGTGCCAGCAGCCGGAGGGAGGAAGAGACCCAGTACTTC. It encodes CASSRREEETQYF.

This clone was observed a few times. The chain employs TRBV4-2 and TRBJ2-7; D possibly corresponds to TRBD1 (6 bases). The CDR3 covers 20 residues. Trimming stripped 0 bases from V and 3 bases from J, with 27 bases between. Per germline, CDR1 LGHNA and CDR2 YNFKEQ. CDR3 DNA sequence: TGTGCCAGCAGCCAAGAAGTACAGGGAAGGGGCAGGGTGTCCTACTACGAGCAGTACTTC. Translating it yields CASSQEVQGRGRVSYYEQYF.

The count of this clone is one. This chain connects TRBV4-1 to TRBJ2-3; tentatively, D is TRBD1 (7 bases). This CDR3 comprises 15 residues. V lost 7 bases, J lost 2 bases, and 16 bases lay in between. Per germline, CDR1 MGHRA and CDR2 YSYEKL. The CDR3 sequence is CASTHAGQNTDTQYF. The CDR3 nucleotides are TGCGCCAGCACTCATGCGGGACAGAACACAGATACGCAGTATTTT.

V and J are TRBV7-9 and TRBJ2-3; weak D call: TRBD2 (5 bases). Trimming took off 1 base at V and 0 bases at J, with 14 bases between the two ends. This CDR3 has 17 amino acids. Per the germline V gene, CDR1 is SEHNR and CDR2 is FQNEAQ (reference sequence). Here the CDR3 reads CASSLGRWEISTDTQYF. The CDR3 DNA follows: TGTGCCAGCAGCTTAGGACGGTGGGAGATTAGCACAGATACGCAGTATTTT.

There are a few counts of this clone. The CDR3 nucleotides read TGTGCCAGCAGTTACTCGTGGGTGGGGCAGGTTGAAAAACTGTTTTTT. It specifies CASSYSWVGQVEKLFF. The rearrangement links TRBV6-5 to TRBJ1-4; TRBD1 is a possible D gene (5 bases). The germline V gene has CDR1 MNHEY and CDR2 SVGAGI. The CDR3 is 16 amino acids. V was pared by 0 bases and J by 7 bases, with 15 bases between.

The chain uses TRBV6-1 and TRBJ1-2, with D possibly being TRBD1 (5 bases). CDR3 size: 14 residues. Germline V CDR1 and CDR2: MNHNS, SASEGT. Trimming cost V 0 bases and J 10 bases, with 15 bases left between them. The CDR3 bases are TGTGCCAGCAGTGAAGCGCTTCAGGGCAGGACCTACACCTTC. This encodes CASSEALQGRTYTF.

Comments on this clone: Other DNA sequences of this sample code for an identical CDR3. This rearrangement joins TRBV6-6 to TRBJ1-2; possibly TRBD1 for D (6 bases). The germline gives CDR1 MNHNY, CDR2 SVGAGI (reference sequence). The V end lost 4 bases, the J end lost 1 base, and 7 bases lay between the germline ends. This CDR3 contains 13 residues. The CDR3 sequence is CASSLQGNYGYTF. The CDR3 DNA follows: TGTGCCAGCAGTTTACAGGGTAACTATGGCTACACCTTC.

This chain connects TRBV18 to TRBJ2-3; 13 bases fit TRBD2. The CDR3 length is 16 residues. V lost 4 bases, J lost 2 bases, and 3 bases stayed unmatched. CDR1 is KGHSH, CDR2 LQKENI, per germline. In DNA form, the CDR3 reads TGTGCCAGCTCACGGGGACTAGCGGGATACACAGATACGCAGTATTTT. Encoded protein: CASSRGLAGYTDTQYF.

This clone was detected once. The chain links TRBV29-1 to TRBJ2-1; 16 nucleotides line up with TRBD2. The CDR3 sequence is 18 residues long. Germline trimming cut 7 bases from V and 0 bases from J; bases unmatched to any gene: 9. Germline loops: CDR1 SQVTM, CDR2 ANQGSEA. The CDR3 nucleotides are TGCAGCGCTCCCGGGGGACTAGCGGGAGGGAGCTCCTACAATGAGCAGTTCTTC. It yields the protein CSAPGGLAGGSSYNEQFF.

This clone was observed a handful of times. V and J are TRBV11-2 and TRBJ2-5; TRBD1 is a possible D gene (6 bases). The end of the DNA is better explained by TRBJ2-7, so the J call may be wrong. This CDR3 contains 13 residues. The V gene's germline CDR1 is SGHAT and CDR2 FQNNGV. CDR3 coding DNA: TGTGCCAGCAGCTTAGTGGGACAAAACGAGCAGTACTTC. Amino acids: CASSLVGQNEQYF.

The chain links TRBV7-9 to TRBJ1-1; TRBD1 matches at 7 bases. This CDR3 spans 12 amino acids. CDR1 SEHNR and CDR2 FQNEAQ come from the germline V gene (reference sequence). The J segment lost 4 bases and the V segment lost 6 bases, leaving 2 bases of the junction unmatched. CDR3 amino acids: CASRRDSTEAFF. As DNA, the CDR3 is TGTGCCAGCAGAAGGGACAGCACTGAAGCTTTCTTT.